The 7 T cell receptor beta chains below all came from one sample that was sequenced in a study of T cells after yellow fever vaccination. Each CDR3 protein is one row after TCRdb ran MiXCR on the 5' RACE reads. The profile shows more than 350,000 distinct CDR3 sequences, approximately 10% of them singletons. The sequences come from PBMCs, collected on the day of the first yellow fever vaccination. These receptor sequences come from a man between 18 and 35 years old who received the YFV17D yellow fever vaccine.

This clonotype was detected only a few times. The chain links TRBV20-1 to TRBJ2-5, with 8 bases aligning to TRBD2. CDR1 is DFQATT, CDR2 SNEGSKA, per germline (reference sequence). V lost 3 bases and J lost 2; bases outside the gene matches: 5. This CDR3 has 14 amino acids. CDR3 sequence (DNA): TGCAGTGCTAGTACGGGGGGGAGACAAGAGACCCAGTACTTC. Its protein is CSASTGGRQETQYF.

This clonotype occurred a few times. The rearrangement links TRBV10-3 to TRBJ2-7; 8 bases align to TRBD1. The trim removed 3 bases at V and 2 bases at J, leaving 9 bases unmatched. The CDR3 runs to 16 residues. CDR1 ENHRY and CDR2 SYGVKD come from the germline V gene. The CDR3 bases are TGTGCCATCAGTGATCCGGACAGGGTAAAGCCCTACGAGCAGTACGTC. Its translation: CAISDPDRVKPYEQYV.

This clonotype was recorded at least ten times. The V gene is TRBV7-2, the J gene TRBJ2-1; D not certain. This CDR3 has 14 amino acids. CDR1 is SGHTA, CDR2 FQGNSA, per germline. V was cut by 7 bases and J by 8 bases, with 18 bases left in between. The CDR3 is CASKKGAGWYEQFF. In DNA, the CDR3 is TGTGCCAGCAAAAAAGGCGCAGGATGGTATGAGCAGTTCTTC.

This clonotype turned up a few times. V and J are TRBV6-5 and TRBJ1-2, with D perhaps TRBD1 (5 bases). The CDR3 is 13 residues long. Germline CDR1 and CDR2: MNHEY and SVGAGI. The V end was cut by 3 bases, the J end by 5 bases, with 10 bases between. CDR3 bases: TGTGCCAGCAGTTATTATCCAGGGTATGGCTACACCTTC. This codes for CASSYYPGYGYTF.

This clonotype has only a few counts. The CDR3 is CASSSVAGGPTDTQYF. The CDR3 DNA follows: TGTGCCAGCAGCTCCGTAGCGGGGGGGCCCACAGATACGCAGTATTTT. The chain combines TRBV7-9 with TRBJ2-3, with 11 bases lining up with TRBD2. Germline CDR1 SEHNR, CDR2 FQNEAQ (reference sequence). Trimming at V came to 4 bases and at J to 2 bases, leaving 5 bases not matched to a gene. The CDR3 covers 16 residues. The full variable domain, completed using reference TRBV7-9 and TRBJ2-3, is DTGVSQNPRHKITKRGQNVTFRCDPISEHNRLYWYRQTLGQGPEFLTYFQNEAQLEKSRLLSDRFSAERPKGSFSTLEIQRTEQGDSAMYLCASSSVAGGPTDTQYFGPGTRLTVL.

This clonotype was seen a handful of times. The chain couples TRBV4-2 to TRBJ1-1; the match to TRBD1 covers 10 bases. The CDR3 extends over 19 amino acids. With V trimmed by 6 bases and J by 6 bases, 22 bases remained unmatched. Per germline, CDR1 LGHNA and CDR2 YNFKEQ. CDR3 in amino acids: CASSLPPGQGTLGGSEAFF. The CDR3 DNA reads TGTGCCAGCAGTCTCCCGCCGGGACAGGGGACCCTCGGAGGCTCTGAAGCTTTCTTT.

This clonotype appeared a few times. J is TRBJ2-2 and V is TRBV19; D could derive from TRBD1 or TRBD2 (6 bases each). V was trimmed by 8 bases and J by 4 bases, leaving 14 bases between them. In germline, CDR1 is LNHDA, CDR2 SQIVND (reference sequence). The CDR3 has 14 residues. DNA for the CDR3: TGTGCCAGTGAGGGGGGCTCCACCACCGGGGAGCTGTTTTTT. Translating it yields CASEGGSTTGELFF.